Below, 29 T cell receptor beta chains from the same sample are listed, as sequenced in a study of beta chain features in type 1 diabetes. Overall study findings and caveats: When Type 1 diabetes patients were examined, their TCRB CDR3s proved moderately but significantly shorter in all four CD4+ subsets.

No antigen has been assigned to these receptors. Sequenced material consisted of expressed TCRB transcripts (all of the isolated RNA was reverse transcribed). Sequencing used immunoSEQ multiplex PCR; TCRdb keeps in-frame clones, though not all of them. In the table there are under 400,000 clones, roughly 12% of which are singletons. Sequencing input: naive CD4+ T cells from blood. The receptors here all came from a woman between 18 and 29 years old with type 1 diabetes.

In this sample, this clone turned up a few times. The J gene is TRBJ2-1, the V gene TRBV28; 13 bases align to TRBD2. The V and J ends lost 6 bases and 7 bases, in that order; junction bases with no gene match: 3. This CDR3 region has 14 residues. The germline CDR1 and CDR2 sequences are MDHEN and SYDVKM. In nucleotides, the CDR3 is TGTGCCAGCAGGGAGGGACTAGCGGGAAATGAGCAGTTCTTC. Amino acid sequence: CASREGLAGNEQFF.

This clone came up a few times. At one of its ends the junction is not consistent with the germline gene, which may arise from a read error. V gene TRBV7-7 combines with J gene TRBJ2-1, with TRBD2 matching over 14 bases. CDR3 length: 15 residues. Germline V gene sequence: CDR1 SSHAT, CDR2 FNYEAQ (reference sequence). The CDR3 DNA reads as TGTGCTAGCAGCTTGGGACTAGCGGGAGACAATGAGCAGTTCTTC. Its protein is CASSLGLAGDNEQFF.

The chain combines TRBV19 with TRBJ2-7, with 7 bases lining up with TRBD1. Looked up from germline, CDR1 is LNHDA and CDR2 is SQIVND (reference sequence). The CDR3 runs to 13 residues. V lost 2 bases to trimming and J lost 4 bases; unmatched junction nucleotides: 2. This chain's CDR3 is CASSINRGYEQYF. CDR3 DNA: TGTGCCAGTAGTATAAACAGGGGTTACGAGCAGTACTTC.

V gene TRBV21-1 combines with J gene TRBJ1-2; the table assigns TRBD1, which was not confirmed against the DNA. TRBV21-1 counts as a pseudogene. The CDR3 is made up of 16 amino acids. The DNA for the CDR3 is TGTGCCAGCAGCTCCCCGGGACAGGGGGCCAACTATGGCTACACCTTC. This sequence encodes CASSSPGQGANYGYTF.

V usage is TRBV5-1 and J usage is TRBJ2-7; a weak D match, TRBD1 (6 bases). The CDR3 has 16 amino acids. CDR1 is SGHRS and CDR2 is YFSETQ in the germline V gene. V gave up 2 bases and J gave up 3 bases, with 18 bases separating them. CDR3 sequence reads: CASSLSSRGIFYEQYF. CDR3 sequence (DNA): TGCGCCAGCAGCTTATCCTCCAGGGGAATTTTCTACGAGCAGTACTTC.

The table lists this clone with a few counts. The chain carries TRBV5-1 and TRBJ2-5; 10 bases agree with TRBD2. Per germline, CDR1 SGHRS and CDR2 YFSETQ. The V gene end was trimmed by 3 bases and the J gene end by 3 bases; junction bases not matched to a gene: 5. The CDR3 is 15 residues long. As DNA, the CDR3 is TGCGCCAGCAGCTCATTTGGACTAGCGGAAGAGACCCAGTACTTC. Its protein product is CASSSFGLAEETQYF.

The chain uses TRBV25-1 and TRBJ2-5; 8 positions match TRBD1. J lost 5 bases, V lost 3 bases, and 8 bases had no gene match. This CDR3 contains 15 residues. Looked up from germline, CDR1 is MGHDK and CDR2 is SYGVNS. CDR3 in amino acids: CASSDPGTGGETQYF. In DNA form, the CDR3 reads TGTGCCAGCAGTGACCCTGGGACAGGCGGGGAGACCCAGTACTTC.

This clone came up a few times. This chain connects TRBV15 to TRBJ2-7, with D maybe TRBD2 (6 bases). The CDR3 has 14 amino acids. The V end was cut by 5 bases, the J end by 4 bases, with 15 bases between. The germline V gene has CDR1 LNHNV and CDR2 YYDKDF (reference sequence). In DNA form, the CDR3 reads TGTGCCACCAGCGGGGGGTTAGCCCAATACGAGCAGTACTTC. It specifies CATSGGLAQYEQYF.

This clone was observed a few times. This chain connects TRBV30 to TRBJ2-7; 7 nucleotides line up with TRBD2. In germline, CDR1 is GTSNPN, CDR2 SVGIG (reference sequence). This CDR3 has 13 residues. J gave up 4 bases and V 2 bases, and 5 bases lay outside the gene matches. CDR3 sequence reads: CAWSPGGSYEQYF. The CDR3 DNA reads TGTGCCTGGAGTCCGGGCGGGAGTTACGAGCAGTACTTC. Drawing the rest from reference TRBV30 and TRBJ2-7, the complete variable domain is SQTIHQWPATLVQPVGSPLSLECTVEGTSNPNLYWYRQAAGRGLQLLFYSVGIGQISSEVPQNLSASRPQDRQFILSSKKLLLSDSGFYLCAWSPGGSYEQYFGPGTRLTVT.

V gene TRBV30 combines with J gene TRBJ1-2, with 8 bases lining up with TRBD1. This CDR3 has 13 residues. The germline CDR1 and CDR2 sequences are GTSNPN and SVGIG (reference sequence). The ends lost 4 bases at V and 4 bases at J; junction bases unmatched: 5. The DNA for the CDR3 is TGTGCCTGGAACACAGGGGGAGGCTATGGCTACACCTTC. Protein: CAWNTGGGYGYTF.

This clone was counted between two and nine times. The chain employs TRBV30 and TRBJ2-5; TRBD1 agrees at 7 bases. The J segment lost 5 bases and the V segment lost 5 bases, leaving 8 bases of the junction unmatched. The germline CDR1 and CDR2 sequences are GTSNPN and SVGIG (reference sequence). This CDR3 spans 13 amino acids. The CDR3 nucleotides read TGTGCCTGGGGACAGGAAATTCTGGAGACCCAGTACTTC. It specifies CAWGQEILETQYF.

The CDR3 loop is CASSLKTGSPLDGYTF. The CDR3 DNA is TGTGCCAGCAGCTTGAAGACAGGGAGCCCCTTGGATGGCTACACCTTC. The V and J genes are TRBV11-2 and TRBJ1-2; 7 positions agree with TRBD1. The CDR3 extends over 16 amino acids. The J segment lost 6 bases and the V segment lost 3 bases, leaving 13 bases of the junction unmatched. In germline, CDR1 is SGHAT, CDR2 FQNNGV.

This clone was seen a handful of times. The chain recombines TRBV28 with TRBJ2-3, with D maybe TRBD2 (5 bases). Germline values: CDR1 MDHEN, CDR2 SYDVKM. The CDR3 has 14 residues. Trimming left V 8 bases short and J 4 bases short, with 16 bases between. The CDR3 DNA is TGTGCCAGCGCCCTCCCGGGGTTAGCAGATACGCAGTATTTT. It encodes CASALPGLADTQYF.

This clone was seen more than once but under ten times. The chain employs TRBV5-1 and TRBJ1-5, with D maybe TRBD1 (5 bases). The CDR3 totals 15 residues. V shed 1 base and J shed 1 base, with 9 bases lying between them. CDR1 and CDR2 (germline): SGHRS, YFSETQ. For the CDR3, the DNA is TGCGCCAGCAGCTTGCGGGGGGGAAGCAATCAGCCCCAGCATTTT. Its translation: CASSLRGGSNQPQHF.

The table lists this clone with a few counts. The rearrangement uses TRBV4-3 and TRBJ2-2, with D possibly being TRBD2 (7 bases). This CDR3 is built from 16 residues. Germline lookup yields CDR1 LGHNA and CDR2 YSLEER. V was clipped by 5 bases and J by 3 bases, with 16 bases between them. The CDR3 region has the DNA TGCGCCAGCAGCTGGGGGGGCAGCGGAGACACCGGGGAGCTGTTTTTT. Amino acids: CASSWGGSGDTGELFF.

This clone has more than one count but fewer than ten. This chain's CDR3 is CASSPLGGHFEQFF. The CDR3, as DNA: TGTGCCAGCAGCCCCCTCGGGGGGCATTTTGAGCAGTTCTTC. The chain joins TRBV11-2 to TRBJ2-1, with D possibly being TRBD2 (7 bases). CDR3 length: 14 amino acids. Germline assignment: CDR1 SGHAT and CDR2 FQNNGV. The V end was cut by 5 bases, the J end by 9 bases, with 17 bases between.

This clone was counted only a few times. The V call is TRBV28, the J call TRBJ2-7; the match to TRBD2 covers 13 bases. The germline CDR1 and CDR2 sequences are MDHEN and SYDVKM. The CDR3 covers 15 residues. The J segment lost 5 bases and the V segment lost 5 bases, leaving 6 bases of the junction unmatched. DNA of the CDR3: TGTGCCAGCAGTAGAAGGACTAGCGGGAGTAACGAGCAGTACTTC. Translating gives CASSRRTSGSNEQYF.

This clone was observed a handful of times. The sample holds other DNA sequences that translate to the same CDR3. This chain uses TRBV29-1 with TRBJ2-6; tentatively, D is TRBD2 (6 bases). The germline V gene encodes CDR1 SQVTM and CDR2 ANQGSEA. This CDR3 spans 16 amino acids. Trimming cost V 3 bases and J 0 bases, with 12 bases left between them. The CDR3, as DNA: TGCAGCGTTGACACAGGAGGGTACTCTGGGGCCAACGTCCTGACTTTC. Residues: CSVDTGGYSGANVLTF.

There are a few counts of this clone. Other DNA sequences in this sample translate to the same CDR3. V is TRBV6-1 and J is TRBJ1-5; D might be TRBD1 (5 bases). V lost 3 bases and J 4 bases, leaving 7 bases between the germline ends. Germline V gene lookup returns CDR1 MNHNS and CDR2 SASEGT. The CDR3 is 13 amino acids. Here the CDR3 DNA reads TGTGCCAGCAGTGAGCGGGGGAATCAGCCCCAGCATTTT. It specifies CASSERGNQPQHF.

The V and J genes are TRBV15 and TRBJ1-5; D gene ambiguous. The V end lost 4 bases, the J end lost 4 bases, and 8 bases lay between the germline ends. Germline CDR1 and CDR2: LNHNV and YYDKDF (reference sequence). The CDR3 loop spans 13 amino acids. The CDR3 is CATSNRLNQPQHF. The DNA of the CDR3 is TGTGCCACCAGCAACAGATTAAATCAGCCCCAGCATTTT.

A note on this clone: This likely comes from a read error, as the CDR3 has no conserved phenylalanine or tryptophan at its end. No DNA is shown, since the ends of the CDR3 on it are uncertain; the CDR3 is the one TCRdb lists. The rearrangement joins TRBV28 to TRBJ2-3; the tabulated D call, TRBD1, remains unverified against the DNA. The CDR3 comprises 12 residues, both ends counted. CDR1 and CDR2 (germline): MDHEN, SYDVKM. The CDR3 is CASSYRDSDTYV.

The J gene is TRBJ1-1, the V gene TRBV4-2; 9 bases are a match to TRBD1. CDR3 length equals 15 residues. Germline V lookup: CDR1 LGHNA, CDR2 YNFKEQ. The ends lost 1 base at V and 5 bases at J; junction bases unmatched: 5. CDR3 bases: TGTGCCAGCAGCCAAGGGCTAGACAGGGGGACTGAAGCTTTCTTT. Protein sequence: CASSQGLDRGTEAFF.

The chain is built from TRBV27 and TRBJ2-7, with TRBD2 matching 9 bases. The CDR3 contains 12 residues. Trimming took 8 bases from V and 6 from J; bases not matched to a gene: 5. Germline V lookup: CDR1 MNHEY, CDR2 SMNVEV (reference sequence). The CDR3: CASGREGLEQYF. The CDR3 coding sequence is TGTGCCAGCGGGCGGGAGGGCCTCGAGCAGTACTTC.

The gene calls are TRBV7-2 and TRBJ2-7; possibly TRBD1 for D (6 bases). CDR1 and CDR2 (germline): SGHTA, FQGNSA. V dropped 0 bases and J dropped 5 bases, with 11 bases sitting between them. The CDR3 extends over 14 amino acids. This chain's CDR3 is CASSLAGTIHEQYF. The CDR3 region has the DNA TGTGCCAGCAGCTTAGCAGGGACAATCCACGAGCAGTACTTC.

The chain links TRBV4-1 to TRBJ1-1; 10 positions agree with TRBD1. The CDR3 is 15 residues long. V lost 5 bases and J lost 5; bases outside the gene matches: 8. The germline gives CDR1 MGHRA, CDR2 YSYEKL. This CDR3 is CASSDPTGGKTEAFF. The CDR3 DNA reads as TGCGCCAGCAGCGACCCGACAGGGGGCAAGACTGAAGCTTTCTTT.

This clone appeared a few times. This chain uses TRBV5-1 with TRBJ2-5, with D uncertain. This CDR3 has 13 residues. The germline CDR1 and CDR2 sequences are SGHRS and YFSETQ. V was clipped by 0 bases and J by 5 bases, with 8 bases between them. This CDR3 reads CASSLAVSETQYF. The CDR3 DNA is TGCGCCAGCAGCTTGGCGGTGTCGGAGACCCAGTACTTC.

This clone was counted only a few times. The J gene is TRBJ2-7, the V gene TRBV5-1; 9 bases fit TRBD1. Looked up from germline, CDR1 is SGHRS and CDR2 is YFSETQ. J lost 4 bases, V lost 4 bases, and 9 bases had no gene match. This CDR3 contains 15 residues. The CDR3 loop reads CASSTTGGARYEQYF. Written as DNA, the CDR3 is TGCGCCAGCAGCACTACAGGGGGCGCAAGGTACGAGCAGTACTTC.

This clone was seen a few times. This CDR3 reads CASSLTRDTQYF. CDR3 DNA sequence: TGCGCCAGCAGCTTGACGCGTGATACGCAGTATTTT. The chain carries TRBV5-1 and TRBJ2-3; D gene unclear. V was shortened by 1 base and J by 6 bases, with 6 bases between the two germline ends. CDR3 length: 12 amino acids. Germline CDR1 is SGHRS and CDR2 is YFSETQ.

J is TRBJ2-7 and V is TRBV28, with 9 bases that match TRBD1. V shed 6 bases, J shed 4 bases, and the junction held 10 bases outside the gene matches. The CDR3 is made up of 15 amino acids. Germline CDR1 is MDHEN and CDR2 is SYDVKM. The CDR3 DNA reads TGTGCCAGCAGGGCGTACGGGACAGGGAGGTACGAGCAGTACTTC. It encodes CASRAYGTGRYEQYF. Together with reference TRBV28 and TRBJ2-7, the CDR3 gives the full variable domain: DVKVTQSSRYLVKRTGEKVFLECVQDMDHENMFWYRQDPGLGLRLIYFSYDVKMKEKGDIPEGYSVSREKKERFSLILESASTNQTSMYLCASRAYGTGRYEQYFGPGTRLTVT.